This section outlines one TCR beta chain sequence together with its context. Its target is unknown. Profiled with immunoSEQ multiplex PCR; TCRdb holds only in-frame clones, not every one. The table includes some 420,000 clones, roughly 90% detected once. The sample is drawn from a study of Ad26.COV2.S vaccination and SARS-CoV-2 variants. As for the study in general: Among those in the COV1001 Ad26.COV2.S trial arm was the donor. Findings and limits, study-wide: It was vaccine recipients, not placebo recipients, who had the higher spike-specific TCR breadth.

Indicated treatment: approximately 18 received Ad26.COV2.S at low or high dose, single or two shots; several received placebo; per-sample allocation not given. Sampling happened 63 days after the first vaccine or placebo injection. In the vaccine, an Ad26 vector expressed the SARS-CoV-2 spike of the Wuhan strain. Germline V gives CDR1 SGDLS, CDR2 YYNGEE. The CDR3 extends over 14 amino acids. V gave up 6 bases and J gave up 3 bases; unmatched junction bases: 5. The TCR comes from a person between 18 and 60 years old who received the Ad26.COV2.S COVID-19 vaccine or a placebo. The specimen comprised peripheral blood, sampled in a trial of Ad26.COV2.S vaccine versus placebo. This chain connects TRBV9 to TRBJ2-3; the match to TRBD2 covers 9 bases. CDR3 region: CASTPSGVTDTQYF. The CDR3 DNA reads TGTGCCAGCACCCCTAGCGGGGTTACAGATACGCAGTATTTT.